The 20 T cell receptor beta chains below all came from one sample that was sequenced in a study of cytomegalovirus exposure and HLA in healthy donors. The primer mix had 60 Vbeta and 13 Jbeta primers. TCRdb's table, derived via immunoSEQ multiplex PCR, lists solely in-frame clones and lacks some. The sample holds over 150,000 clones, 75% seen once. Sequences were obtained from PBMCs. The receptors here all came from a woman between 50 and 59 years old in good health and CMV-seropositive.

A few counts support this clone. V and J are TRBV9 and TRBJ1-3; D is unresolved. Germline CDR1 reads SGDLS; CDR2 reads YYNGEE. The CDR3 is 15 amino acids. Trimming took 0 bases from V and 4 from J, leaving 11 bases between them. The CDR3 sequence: CASSVDILAGNTIYF. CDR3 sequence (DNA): TGTGCCAGCAGCGTAGATATCTTAGCAGGAAACACCATATATTTT.

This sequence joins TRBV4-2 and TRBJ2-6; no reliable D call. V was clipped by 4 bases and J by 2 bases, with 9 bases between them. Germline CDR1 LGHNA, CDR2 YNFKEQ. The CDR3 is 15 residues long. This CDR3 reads CASSPRSAGANVLTF. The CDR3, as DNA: TGTGCCAGCAGCCCGAGGTCTGCTGGGGCCAACGTCCTGACTTTC.

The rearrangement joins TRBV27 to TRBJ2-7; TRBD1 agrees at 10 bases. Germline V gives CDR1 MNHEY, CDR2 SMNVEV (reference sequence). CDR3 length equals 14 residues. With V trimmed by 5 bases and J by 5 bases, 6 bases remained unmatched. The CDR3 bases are TGTGCCAGCAGTGGGGGGACAGGGGTAGACGAGCAGTACTTC. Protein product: CASSGGTGVDEQYF.

The CDR3 bases are TGTGCCAGTAGTAGGGGACAGGGGGCTCCCACTAACTATGGCTACACCTTC. This codes for CASSRGQGAPTNYGYTF. V is TRBV19 and J is TRBJ1-2; TRBD1 matches 12 bases. The germline gives CDR1 LNHDA, CDR2 SQIVND (reference sequence). V trimming: 4 bases; J trimming: 0 bases; junction bases outside the gene matches: 6. CDR3 length: 17 residues.

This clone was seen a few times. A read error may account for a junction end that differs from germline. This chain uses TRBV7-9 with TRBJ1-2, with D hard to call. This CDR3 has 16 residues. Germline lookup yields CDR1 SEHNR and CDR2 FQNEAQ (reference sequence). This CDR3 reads CSSTKESRRVDYGYTF. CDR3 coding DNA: TGTTCCAGCACCAAAGAGTCGCGAAGAGTGGACTATGGCTACACCTTC.

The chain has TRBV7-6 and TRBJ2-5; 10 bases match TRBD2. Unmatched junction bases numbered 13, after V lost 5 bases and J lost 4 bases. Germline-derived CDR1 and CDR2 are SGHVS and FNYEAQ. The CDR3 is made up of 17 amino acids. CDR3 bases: TGTGCCAGCAGCCGACGACTAGCGGGTCTCGCGGGAGAGACCCAGTACTTC. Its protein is CASSRRLAGLAGETQYF. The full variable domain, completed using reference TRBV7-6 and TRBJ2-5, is GAGVSQSPRYKVTKRGQDVALRCDPISGHVSLYWYRQALGQGPEFLTYFNYEAQQDKSGLPNDRFSAERPEGSISTLTIQRTEQRDSAMYRCASSRRLAGLAGETQYFGPGTRLLVL.

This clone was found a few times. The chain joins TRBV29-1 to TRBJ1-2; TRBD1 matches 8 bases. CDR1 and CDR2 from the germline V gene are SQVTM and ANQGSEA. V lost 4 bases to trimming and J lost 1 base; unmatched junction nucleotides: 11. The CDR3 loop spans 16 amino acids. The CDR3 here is CSVAGQGEPYNYGYTF. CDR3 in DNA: TGCAGCGTTGCCGGACAGGGAGAACCCTATAACTATGGCTACACCTTC.

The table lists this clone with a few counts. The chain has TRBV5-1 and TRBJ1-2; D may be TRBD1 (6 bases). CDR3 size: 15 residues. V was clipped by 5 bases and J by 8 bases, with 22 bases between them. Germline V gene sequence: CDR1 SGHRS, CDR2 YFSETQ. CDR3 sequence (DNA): TGCGCCAGCAGGCCAGGGACATCCAACCGGGACGGCTACACCTTC. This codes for CASRPGTSNRDGYTF.

DNA for the CDR3: TGTGCCAGCAGTGTGGCGGGACAGGCCTACGAGCAGTACTTC. Protein sequence: CASSVAGQAYEQYF. This chain uses TRBV2 with TRBJ2-7; TRBD1 agrees at 8 bases. V shed 4 bases and J 2 bases; nucleotides not matched to a gene: 4. The CDR3 runs to 14 residues. Germline values: CDR1 SNHLY, CDR2 FYNNEI.

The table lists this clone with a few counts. CDR3 region: CAWTRGLNYEQYF. For the CDR3, the DNA is TGTGCCTGGACCCGGGGATTGAACTACGAGCAGTACTTC. J is TRBJ2-7 and V is TRBV30; a possible D gene is TRBD2 (5 bases). The V gene's germline CDR1 is GTSNPN and CDR2 SVGIG (reference sequence). Trimming removed 4 bases from V and 3 bases from J, with 13 bases in between. The CDR3 contains 13 residues.

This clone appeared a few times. The CDR3 nucleotides read TGTGCCAGCAGTCCTCTCGCGCGGGTGACTGAAGCTTTCTTT. Protein product: CASSPLARVTEAFF. The J gene is TRBJ1-1, the V gene TRBV5-6, with D uncertain. Germline V CDR1 and CDR2: SGHDT, YYEEEE. Trimming took off 5 bases at V and 5 bases at J, with 16 bases between the two ends. This CDR3 has 14 amino acids.

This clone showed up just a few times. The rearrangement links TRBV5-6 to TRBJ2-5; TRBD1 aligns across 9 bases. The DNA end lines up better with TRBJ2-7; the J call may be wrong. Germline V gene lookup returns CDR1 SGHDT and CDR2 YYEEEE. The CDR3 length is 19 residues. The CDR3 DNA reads TGTGCCAGCAGCTCGGGCCCGGACAGGGGTTTCGGTAGTACCTACGAGCAGTACTTC. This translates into CASSSGPDRGFGSTYEQYF.

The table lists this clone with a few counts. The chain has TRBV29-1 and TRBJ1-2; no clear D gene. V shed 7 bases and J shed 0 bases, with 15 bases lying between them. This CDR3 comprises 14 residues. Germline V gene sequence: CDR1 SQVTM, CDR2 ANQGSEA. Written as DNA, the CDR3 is TGCAGCGCCGTTGGCGGATCCACTAACTATGGCTACACCTTC. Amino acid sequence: CSAVGGSTNYGYTF.

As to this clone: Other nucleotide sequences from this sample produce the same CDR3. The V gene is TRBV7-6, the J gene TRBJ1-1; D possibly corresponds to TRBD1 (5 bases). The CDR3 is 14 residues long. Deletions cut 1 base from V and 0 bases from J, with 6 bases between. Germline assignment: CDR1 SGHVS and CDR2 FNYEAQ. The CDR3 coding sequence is TGTGCCAGCAGCTTAGGACAGCTGAACACTGAAGCTTTCTTT. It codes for CASSLGQLNTEAFF. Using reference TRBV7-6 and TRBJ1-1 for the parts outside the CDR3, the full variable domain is GAGVSQSPRYKVTKRGQDVALRCDPISGHVSLYWYRQALGQGPEFLTYFNYEAQQDKSGLPNDRFSAERPEGSISTLTIQRTEQRDSAMYRCASSLGQLNTEAFFGQGTRLTVV.

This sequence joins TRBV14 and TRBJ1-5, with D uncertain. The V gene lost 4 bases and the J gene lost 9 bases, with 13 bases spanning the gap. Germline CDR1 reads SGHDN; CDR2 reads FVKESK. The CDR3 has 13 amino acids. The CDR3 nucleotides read TGTGCCAGCAGCCTCGGACGGACTATGCCCCAGCATTTT. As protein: CASSLGRTMPQHF.

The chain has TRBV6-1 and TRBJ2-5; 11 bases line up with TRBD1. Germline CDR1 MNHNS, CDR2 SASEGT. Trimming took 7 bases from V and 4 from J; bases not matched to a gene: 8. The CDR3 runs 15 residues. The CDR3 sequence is CASNSKDRGLETQYF. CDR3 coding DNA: TGTGCCAGCAATTCTAAGGACAGGGGGCTAGAGACCCAGTACTTC.

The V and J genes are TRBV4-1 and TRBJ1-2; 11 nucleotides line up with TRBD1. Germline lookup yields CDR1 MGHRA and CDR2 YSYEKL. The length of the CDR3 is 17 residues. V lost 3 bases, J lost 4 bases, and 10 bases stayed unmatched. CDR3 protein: CASSHGPGTGGFYGYTF. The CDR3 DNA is TGCGCCAGCAGCCACGGACCCGGGACAGGGGGTTTCTATGGCTACACCTTC.

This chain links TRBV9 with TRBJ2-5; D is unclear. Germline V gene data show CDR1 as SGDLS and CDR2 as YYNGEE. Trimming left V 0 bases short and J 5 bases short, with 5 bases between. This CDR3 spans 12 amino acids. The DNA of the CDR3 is TGTGCCAGCAGCGTAGACGGGGAGACCCAGTACTTC. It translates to CASSVDGETQYF.

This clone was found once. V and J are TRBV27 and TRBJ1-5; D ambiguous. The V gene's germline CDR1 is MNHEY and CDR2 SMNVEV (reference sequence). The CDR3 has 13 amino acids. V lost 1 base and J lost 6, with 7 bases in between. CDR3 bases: TGTGCCAGCAGTTTATTTTTCGGTCAGCCCCAGCATTTT. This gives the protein CASSLFFGQPQHF.

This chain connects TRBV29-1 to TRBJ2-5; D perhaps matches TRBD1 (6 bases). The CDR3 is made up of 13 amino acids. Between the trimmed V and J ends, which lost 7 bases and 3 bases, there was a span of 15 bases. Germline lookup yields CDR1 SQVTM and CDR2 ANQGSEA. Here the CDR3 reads CSAGVNREETQYF. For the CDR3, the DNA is TGCAGCGCCGGAGTTAACAGGGAAGAGACCCAGTACTTC.